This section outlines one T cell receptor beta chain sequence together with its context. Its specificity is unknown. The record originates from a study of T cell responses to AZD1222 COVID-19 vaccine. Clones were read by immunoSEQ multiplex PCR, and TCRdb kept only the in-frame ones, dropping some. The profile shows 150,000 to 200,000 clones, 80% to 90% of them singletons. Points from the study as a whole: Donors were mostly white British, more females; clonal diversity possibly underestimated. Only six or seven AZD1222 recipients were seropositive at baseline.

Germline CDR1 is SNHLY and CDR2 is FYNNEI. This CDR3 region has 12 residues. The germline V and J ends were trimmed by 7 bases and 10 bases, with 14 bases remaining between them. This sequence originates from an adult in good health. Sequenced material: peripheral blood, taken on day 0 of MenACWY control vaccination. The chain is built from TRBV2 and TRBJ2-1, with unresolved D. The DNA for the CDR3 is TGTGCCAGCACCCAGAGAGTGGCGGAGCAGTTCTTC. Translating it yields CASTQRVAEQFF.